This TCR beta chain appears in the sequencing data of a study of cytomegalovirus exposure and HLA in healthy donors. As for the study in general: Of all 400 or so donors who were genotyped, roughly 81% belonged to the Caucasian-associated ancestry cluster.

The PCR made use of 60 Vbeta and 13 Jbeta primers. Assay: immunoSEQ multiplex PCR; the TCRdb copy retains only in-frame clones and omits some. Found here are some 200,000 clones, around 70% of them singletons; the top ten hold around 2.6%. Study-level results: Other equally common chains were less clonally expanded than HLA-associated TCR beta chains, a later analysis showed.

This clone was seen a handful of times. Its antigen is as yet unknown. The sequence derives from a man in his forties or fifties in good health and CMV-seropositive. The sample was PBMCs.

For the CDR3, the DNA is TGTGCCAGTAGTATGAGGGATGGCTACACCTTC. Its protein is CASSMRDGYTF. The chain recombines TRBV19 with TRBJ1-2; D ambiguous. The CDR3 runs 11 residues. The germline V gene encodes CDR1 LNHDA and CDR2 SQIVND (reference sequence). Trimming cost V 3 bases and J 6 bases, with 5 bases left between them.